A selection of T cell receptor beta chains follows, all from one sample in a study of cytomegalovirus exposure and HLA in healthy donors. TCRdb keeps only in-frame clones here, not all; method: immunoSEQ multiplex PCR. The data hold around 78,000 clones, with about three quarters observed a single time. Sequencing was carried out using PBMCs. These receptors all stem from a middle-aged woman in good health and CMV-seropositive. The CDR3 runs from the conserved cysteine through the conserved F or W. The D gene is left open where the match is weak. Where a row states a size, it is once, few, many or the class of an expanded clone; other rows omit it.

TGTGCCAGCAGTGGGACAGGGGGCTCTGGAAACACCATATATTTT	CASSGTGGSGNTIYF	TRBD1	.	TRBV2	TRBJ1-3
TGCGCCAGCAGCCTTTCCGGGACAGGGATGAACACTGAAGCTTTCTTT	CASSLSGTGMNTEAFF	TRBD1	.	TRBV5-1	TRBJ1-1
TGTGCCAGCAGCCGGACAGGGACAGGTGCCGGGGAGCTGTTTTTT	CASSRTGTGAGELFF	TRBD1	.	TRBV7-2	TRBJ2-2
TGTGCCAGCAGTTTACGGGGGGGAGGCAATTCACCCCTCCACTTT	CASSLRGGGNSPLHF	.	.	TRBV28	TRBJ1-6
TGTGCCAGCATCCGGGACAGGGTCGGCGAGCAGTACTTC	CASIRDRVGEQYF	TRBD1	few	TRBV28	TRBJ2-7
TGCGCCAGCAGCTTGGGGGGCGCGGACTATGGCTACACCTTC	CASSLGGADYGYTF	.	few	TRBV5-1	TRBJ1-2
TGTGCCAGCAGCCGCGGGGGAGCTGGGGCCAACGTCCTGACTTTC	CASSRGGAGANVLTF	TRBD2	few	TRBV14	TRBJ2-6
TGTGCCAGCACGAGTTCGGGGTACGTAGACGAGCAGTACTTC	CASTSSGYVDEQYF	.	once	TRBV6-6	TRBJ2-7
TGTGCCAGCAGCGTAGGGCTAGCTGGGGAGACCCAGTACTTC	CASSVGLAGETQYF	.	few	TRBV9	TRBJ2-5
TGTGCCAGCAGTTTGCGGCAGGGTGGTGAAAAACTGTTTTTT	CASSLRQGGEKLFF	.	few	TRBV25-1	TRBJ1-4
TGTGCCAGCAGTCTGGGACATAACTATGGCTACACCTTC	CASSLGHNYGYTF	.	.	TRBV25-1	TRBJ1-2
TGTGCCAGTTGGACAGGGGGCTACGAGCAGTACTTC	CASWTGGYEQYF	TRBD1	.	TRBV6-6	TRBJ2-7
TGTGCCAGCAGCCAATCCTTTGGGGCAGACACCGGGGAGCTGTTTTTT	CASSQSFGADTGELFF	.	few	TRBV14	TRBJ2-2
TGTGCCAGCAGTGCCCAACAGACAGCCAGTATCGCGAACACCGGGGAGCTGTTTTTT	CASSAQQTASIANTGELFF	.	.	TRBV6-1	TRBJ2-2
TGCGTCAGCAGCCAAGATAAGTTTCGAACAGCAGCGAACACTGAAGCTTTCTTT	CVSSQDKFRTAANTEAFF	.	.	TRBV4-1	TRBJ1-1
TGTGCCAGCAGTGGGAGACAGGGAAACACCATATATTTT	CASSGRQGNTIYF	.	.	TRBV2	TRBJ1-3
TGCCTGGTAGAAGCTAACTATGGCTACACCTTC	CLVEANYGYTF	.	.	TRBV29-1	TRBJ1-2
TGTGCCAGCAGCTACGAAGGAGAGGAAAAACTGTTTTTT	CASSYEGEEKLFF	.	.	TRBV11-2	TRBJ1-4
TGTGCCTGGGGAGACAGCCTAATGAACACTGAAGCTTTCTTT	CAWGDSLMNTEAFF	.	.	TRBV30	TRBJ1-1
TGCAGCGGGGGGACAGGGGGACCTGAAGCTTTCTTT	CSGGTGGPEAFF	TRBD1	.	TRBV29-1	TRBJ1-1
TGTGCCATCAGTGGCAAGGGTAGCGCGGTTAATGAGCAGTTCTTC	CAISGKGSAVNEQFF	.	.	TRBV10-3	TRBJ2-1
TGTGCCAGCAGCTTGGAGGGGGACCGAGACTACGAGCAGTACTTC	CASSLEGDRDYEQYF	.	.	TRBV5-6	TRBJ2-7
TGCGCCAGCAGCCTAGATACGAACACTGAAGCTTTCTTT	CASSLDTNTEAFF	.	few	TRBV5-1	TRBJ1-1
TGTGCCAGCAGTTATGGCGGGGGGAGCTCCTACAATGAGCAGTTCTTC	CASSYGGGSSYNEQFF	TRBD2	.	TRBV6-6	TRBJ2-1
TGTGCCAGCAGCTTATTCCCATATGGCTACACCTTC	CASSLFPYGYTF	.	.	TRBV7-2	TRBJ1-2
TGTGCCACCTCAGGGGGCGGGAACACTGAAGCTTTCTTT	CATSGGGNTEAFF	TRBD1	.	TRBV7-6	TRBJ1-1
TGTGCCAGCAGACCAACCCTAGCGGGCGGTAATGAGCAGTTCTTC	CASRPTLAGGNEQFF	TRBD2	.	TRBV6-6	TRBJ2-1
TGTGCCAGCAGCCAACGAACAGGGGGCGGAGAGACCCAGTACTTC	CASSQRTGGGETQYF	TRBD1	.	TRBV7-8	TRBJ2-5
TGTGCCAGCAGTACCCGCGCGGATACAGATACGCAGTATTTT	CASSTRADTDTQYF	.	.	TRBV6-5	TRBJ2-3
TGTGCCAGCAGAACAACAGGGGGCGGCAATCAGCCCCAGCATTTT	CASRTTGGGNQPQHF	TRBD1	.	TRBV6-5	TRBJ1-5
TGTGCCTGTCCCGCCAAGGGGGACAGGGCCTACGAGCAGTACTTC	CACPAKGDRAYEQYF	TRBD1	few	TRBV30	TRBJ2-7
TGCGCCAGTCAGGGGGCAGGCGAGCAGTACTTC	CASQGAGEQYF	TRBD1	few	TRBV5-1	TRBJ2-7
TGCAGCGTTCAGACTCCAGGGGCTCCAGTTTATGGCTACACCTTC	CSVQTPGAPVYGYTF	.	.	TRBV29-1	TRBJ1-2
TGTGCCAGCAGTTTTCGGGGGAGCACAGATACGCAGTATTTT	CASSFRGSTDTQYF	.	.	TRBV27	TRBJ2-3
TGTGCCACCTCCGGGACAGCCATTTCGGTAGGCTACACCTTC	CATSGTAISVGYTF	TRBD1	.	TRBV28	TRBJ1-2
TGTGCCAGCAGCTTATCTGTGACCGGGGAGCTGTTTTTT	CASSLSVTGELFF	.	.	TRBV11-3	TRBJ2-2
TGTGCCAGCAGTGAATGGAGGACTAGCGGAACCAGCTCCTACGAGCAGTACTTC	CASSEWRTSGTSSYEQYF	TRBD2	.	TRBV6-1	TRBJ2-7
TGCGCCAGCTGCTGGAGGGGGGAGGGCGATGAAAAACTGTTTTTT	CASCWRGEGDEKLFF	.	few	TRBV5-1	TRBJ1-4
TGTGCCAGCAGTTTGTCACGGAGCTACGAGCAGTACTTC	CASSLSRSYEQYF	.	.	TRBV27	TRBJ2-7
TGTGCCCGCACAGGGGAACAGGGGTCCTATGGCTACACCTTC	CARTGEQGSYGYTF	TRBD1	.	TRBV30	TRBJ1-2
TGTGCCAGCAGTGAGAACACAGGGGTCTATAGCAATCAGCCCCAGCATTTT	CASSENTGVYSNQPQHF	TRBD1	.	TRBV6-1	TRBJ1-5